This T cell receptor beta chain stems from a study of T cell changes during pregnancy in multiple sclerosis. The V and J ends lost 4 bases and 1 base, in that order; junction bases with no gene match: 6. The length of the CDR3 is 16 residues. CDR1 is SGHRS and CDR2 is YFSETQ in the germline V gene. Libraries were prepared by immunoSEQ multiplex PCR; TCRdb keeps only in-frame clonotypes and omits some of them. The repertoire holds more than 90,000 clones, with approximately 92% as singletons. The V and J genes are TRBV5-1 and TRBJ2-3; TRBD2 matches 10 bases. The TCR was taken from a female donor with multiple sclerosis, enrolled in a pregnancy study. Sequencing was performed on peripheral blood, taken after pregnancy. CDR3 in DNA: TGCGCCAGCAGCCCTACAGGACTAGCGGGCACAGATACGCAGTATTTT. Translated: CASSPTGLAGTDTQYF.